This T cell receptor (beta chain) is drawn from a study of cytomegalovirus exposure and HLA in healthy donors. For the study at large: The same platform was used for the 130 or so validation repertoires and the roughly 600 first-cohort repertoires, a later analysis reported. Study-wide results and caveats: Most sequenced TCRs were rare (though some public TCRs occurred in many donors). Later, an analysis found that TCR clusters from the first cohort tended to co-occur in the 120 validation repertoires.

Produced via immunoSEQ multiplex PCR; TCRdb's table is partial and in-frame only. This sample carries 350,000 or so clones, 86% of them seen once, and the ten largest clones take 0.75% to 0.85%. Worth noting for this clone: The antigen is undetermined.

Germline values: CDR1 KGHSH, CDR2 LQKENI. The CDR3 extends over 14 amino acids. The V end was cut by 3 bases, the J end by 3 bases, with 12 bases between. The donors were part of the validation cohort of more than 90 subjects. That cohort was separate from the first cohort, which comprised 500 to 700 subjects. The sequencing input was PBMCs. The chain uses TRBV18 and TRBJ2-7; D is unclear. The source of this sequence is a woman between 18 and 30 years old in good health and CMV-seronegative. The chain's CDR3 is CASSPAARNYEQYF. For the CDR3, the DNA is TGTGCCAGCTCACCCGCGGCACGTAACTACGAGCAGTACTTC.